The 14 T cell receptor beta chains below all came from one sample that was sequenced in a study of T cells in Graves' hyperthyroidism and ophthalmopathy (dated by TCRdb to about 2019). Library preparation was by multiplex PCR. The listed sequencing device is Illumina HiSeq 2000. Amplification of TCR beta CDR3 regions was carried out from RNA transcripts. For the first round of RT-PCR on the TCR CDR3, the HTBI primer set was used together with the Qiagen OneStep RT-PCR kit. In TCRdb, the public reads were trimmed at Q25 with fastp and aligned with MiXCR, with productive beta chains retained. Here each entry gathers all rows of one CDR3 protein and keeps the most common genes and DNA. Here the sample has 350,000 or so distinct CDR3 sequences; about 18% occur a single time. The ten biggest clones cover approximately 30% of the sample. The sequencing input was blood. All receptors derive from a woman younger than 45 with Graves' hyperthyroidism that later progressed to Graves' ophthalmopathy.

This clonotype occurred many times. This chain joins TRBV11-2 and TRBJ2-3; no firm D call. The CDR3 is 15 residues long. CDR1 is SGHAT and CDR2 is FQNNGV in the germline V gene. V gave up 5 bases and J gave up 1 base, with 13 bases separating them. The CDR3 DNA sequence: TGTGCCAGCAGCCCTTCCGGAATACGCACAGATACGCAGTATTTT. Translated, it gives CASSPSGIRTDTQYF.

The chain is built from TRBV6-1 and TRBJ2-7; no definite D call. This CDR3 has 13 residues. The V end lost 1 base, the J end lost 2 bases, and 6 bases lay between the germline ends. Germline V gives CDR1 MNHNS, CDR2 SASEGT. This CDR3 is CASSEVVTYEQYF. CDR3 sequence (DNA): TGTGCCAGCAGTGAAGTGGTTACCTACGAGCAGTACTTC.

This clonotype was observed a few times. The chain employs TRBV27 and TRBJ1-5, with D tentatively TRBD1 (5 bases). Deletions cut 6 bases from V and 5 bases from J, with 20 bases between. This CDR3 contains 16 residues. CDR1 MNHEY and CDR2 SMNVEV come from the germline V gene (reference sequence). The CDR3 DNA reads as TGTGCCAGCAGGCCCCGCCCGGGGCAGGTGGATCAGCCCCAGCATTTT. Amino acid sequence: CASRPRPGQVDQPQHF.

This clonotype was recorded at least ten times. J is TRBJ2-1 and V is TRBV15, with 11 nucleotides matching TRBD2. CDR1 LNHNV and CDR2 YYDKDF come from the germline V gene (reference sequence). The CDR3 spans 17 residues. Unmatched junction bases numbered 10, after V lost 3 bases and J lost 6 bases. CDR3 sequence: CATSSNLAGGPSNEQFF. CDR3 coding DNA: TGTGCCACCAGCAGTAACCTAGCGGGGGGCCCAAGCAATGAGCAGTTCTTC.

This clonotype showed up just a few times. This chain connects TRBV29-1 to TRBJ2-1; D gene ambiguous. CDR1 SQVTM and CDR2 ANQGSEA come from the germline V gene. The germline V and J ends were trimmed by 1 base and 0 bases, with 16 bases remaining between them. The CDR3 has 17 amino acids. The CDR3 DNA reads TGCAGCGTTGAAGGGGTCCCTCGAGCCGACTCCTACAATGAGCAGTTCTTC. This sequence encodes CSVEGVPRADSYNEQFF.

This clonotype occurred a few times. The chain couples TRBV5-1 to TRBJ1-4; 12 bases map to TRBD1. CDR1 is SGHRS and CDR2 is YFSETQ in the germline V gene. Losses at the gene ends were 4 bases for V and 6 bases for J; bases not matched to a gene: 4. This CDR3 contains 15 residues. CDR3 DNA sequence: TGCGCCAGCAGCGGGACAGGGGGCATGGATGAAAAACTGTTTTTT. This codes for CASSGTGGMDEKLFF.

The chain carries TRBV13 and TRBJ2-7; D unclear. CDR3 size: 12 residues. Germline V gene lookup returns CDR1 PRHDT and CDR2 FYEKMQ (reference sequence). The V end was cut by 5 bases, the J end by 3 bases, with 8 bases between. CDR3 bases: TGTGCCAGCAGCGCCACTGACTACGAGCAGTACTTC. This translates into CASSATDYEQYF.

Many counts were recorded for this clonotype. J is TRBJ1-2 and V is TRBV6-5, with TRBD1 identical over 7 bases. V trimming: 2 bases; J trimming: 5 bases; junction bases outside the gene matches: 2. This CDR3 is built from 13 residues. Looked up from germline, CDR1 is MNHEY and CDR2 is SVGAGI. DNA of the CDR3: TGTGCCAGCAGTTACAAGGGGGCGTATGGCTACACCTTC. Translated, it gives CASSYKGAYGYTF.

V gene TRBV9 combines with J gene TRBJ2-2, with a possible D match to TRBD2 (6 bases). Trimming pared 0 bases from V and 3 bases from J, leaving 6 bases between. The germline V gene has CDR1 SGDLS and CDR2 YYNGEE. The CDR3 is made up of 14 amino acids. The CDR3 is CASSVGRDTGELFF. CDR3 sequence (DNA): TGTGCCAGCAGCGTAGGGAGGGACACCGGGGAGCTGTTTTTT. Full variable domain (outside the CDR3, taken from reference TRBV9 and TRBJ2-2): DSGVTQTPKHLITATGQRVTLRCSPRSGDLSVYWYQQSLDQGLQFLIQYYNGEERAKGNILERFSAQQFPDLHSELNLSSLELGDSALYFCASSVGRDTGELFFGEGSRLTVL.

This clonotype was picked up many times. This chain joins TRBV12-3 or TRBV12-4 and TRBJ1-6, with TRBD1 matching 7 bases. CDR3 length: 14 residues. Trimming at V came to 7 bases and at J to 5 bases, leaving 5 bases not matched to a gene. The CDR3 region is CASNLGGNNSPLHF. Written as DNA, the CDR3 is TGTGCCAGCAATCTAGGGGGCAATAATTCACCCCTCCACTTT.

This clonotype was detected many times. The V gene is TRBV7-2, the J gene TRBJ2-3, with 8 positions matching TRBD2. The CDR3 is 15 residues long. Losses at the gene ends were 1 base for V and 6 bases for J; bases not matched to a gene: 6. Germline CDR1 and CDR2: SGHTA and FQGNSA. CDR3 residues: CASSLDGGGFDTQYF. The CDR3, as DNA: TGTGCCAGCAGCTTAGACGGGGGGGGCTTCGATACGCAGTATTTT.

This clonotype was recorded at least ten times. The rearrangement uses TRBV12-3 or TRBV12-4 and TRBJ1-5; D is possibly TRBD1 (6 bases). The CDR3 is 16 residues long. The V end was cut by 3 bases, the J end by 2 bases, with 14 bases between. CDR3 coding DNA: TGTGCCAGCAGTTTCAGAGGGGGGCTAGGCAATCAGCCCCAGCATTTT. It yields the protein CASSFRGGLGNQPQHF.

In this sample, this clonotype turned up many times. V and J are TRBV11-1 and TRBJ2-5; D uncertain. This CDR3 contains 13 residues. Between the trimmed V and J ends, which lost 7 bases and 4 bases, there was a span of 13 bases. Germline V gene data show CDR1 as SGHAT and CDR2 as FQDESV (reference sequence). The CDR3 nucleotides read TGTGCCAGCACCCAAAGACAACGAGAGACCCAGTACTTC. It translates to CASTQRQRETQYF. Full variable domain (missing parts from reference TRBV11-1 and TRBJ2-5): EAEVAQSPRYKITEKSQAVAFWCDPISGHATLYWYRQILGQGPELLVQFQDESVVDDSQLPKDRFSAERLKGVDSTLKIQPAELGDSAMYLCASTQRQRETQYFGPGTRLLVL.

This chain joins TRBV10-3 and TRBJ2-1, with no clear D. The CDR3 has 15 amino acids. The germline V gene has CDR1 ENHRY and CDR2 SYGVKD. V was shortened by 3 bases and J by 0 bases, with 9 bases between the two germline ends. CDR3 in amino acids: CAISEAMNSYNEQFF. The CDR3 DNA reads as TGTGCCATCAGTGAAGCCATGAACTCCTACAATGAGCAGTTCTTC.